The source of this TCR beta chain is a study of blood T cell repertoires in COVID-19. Study-wide context: Sites across the United States, Italy and Spain contributed samples from acute and convalescent COVID-19. In each case, the material was cDNA or gDNA derived from T cells, B-cell-depleted T cells, or PBMCs.

This clone was observed once. Study processing details: Reference gene primer amplification yielded estimated nucleated cell counts. Sequenced by immunoSEQ multiplex PCR; TCRdb stores in-frame clones only, minus some. The V and J calls and clone size come from that table; D and trimming were worked out from the DNA. Here the sample spans under 250,000 clones, roughly 82% being singletons. The receptor was isolated from a man aged 50 or older with active or convalescent COVID-19. Sequenced material: peripheral blood.

CDR3 loop: CASSKVPRSGRDYNEQFF. The CDR3 DNA follows: TGTGCCAGCAGCAAAGTTCCCCGAAGCGGGAGGGACTACAATGAGCAGTTCTTC. The gene calls are TRBV7-8 and TRBJ2-1; 10 bases agree with TRBD2. This CDR3 has 18 amino acids. Germline V CDR1 and CDR2: SGHVS, FQNEAQ. V lost 5 bases, J lost 3 bases, and 13 bases stayed unmatched.